A single sample is the source of the 27 T cell receptor beta chains below, sequenced in a study of stem cell transplantation in POMP-related autoinflammatory disease. Using immunoSEQ multiplex PCR, the repertoire was profiled, and TCRdb retains in-frame clones only, with some absent. The repertoire holds some 69,000 clones, with approximately 91% as singletons. Material: CD4+ T cells from PBMCs, obtained after stem cell transplantation. The receptors derive from a human patient with POMP-related autoinflammation and immune dysregulation (PRAID). Some T cells may arise from the graft donor.

The chain combines TRBV3-1 (or the pseudogene TRBV3-2) with TRBJ2-5; a possible D gene is TRBD2 (5 bases). The germline V gene encodes CDR1 LGHDT and CDR2 YNNKEL (reference sequence). The CDR3 extends over 15 amino acids. V lost 1 base to trimming and J lost 4 bases, with 13 bases between them. The CDR3 coding sequence is TGTGCCAGCAGCCAAGGAACGGGGTTCGCAGAGACCCAGTACTTC. Translated, it gives CASSQGTGFAETQYF.

The rearrangement joins TRBV29-1 to TRBJ2-5, with a tentative D call TRBD1 (6 bases). Per germline, CDR1 SQVTM and CDR2 ANQGSEA. V lost 6 bases to trimming and J lost 5 bases, with 19 bases between them. The CDR3 has 14 amino acids. The CDR3 DNA reads as TGCAGCGTGTCCCGGGGACAACAATTTGAGACCCAGTACTTC. This sequence encodes CSVSRGQQFETQYF. Complete variable domain (other parts from reference TRBV29-1 and TRBJ2-5): SAVISQKPSRDICQRGTSLTIQCQVDSQVTMMFWYRQQPGQSLTLIATANQGSEATYESGFVIDKFPISRPNLTFSTLTVSNMSPEDSSIYLCSVSRGQQFETQYFGPGTRLLVL.

The CDR3: CASSYRLAQETQYF. The DNA of the CDR3 is TGCGCCAGCAGCTATCGACTAGCCCAAGAGACCCAGTACTTC. This sequence joins TRBV5-1 and TRBJ2-5; 7 bases are shared with TRBD2. With V trimmed by 3 bases and J by 1 base, 3 bases remained unmatched. CDR3 length equals 14 residues. The germline CDR1 and CDR2 sequences are SGHRS and YFSETQ.

J is TRBJ2-1 and V is TRBV7-9; tentative D call: TRBD2 (6 bases). Germline V gene sequence: CDR1 SEHNR, CDR2 FQNEAQ (reference sequence). Trimming cost V 7 bases and J 7 bases, with 14 bases left between them. The CDR3 contains 13 residues. CDR3 region: CASTHLAGNEQFF. Here the CDR3 DNA reads TGTGCCAGCACCCATCTCGCGGGGAATGAGCAGTTCTTC.

The rearrangement links TRBV14 to TRBJ1-2; D unresolved. This CDR3 has 12 residues. Germline CDR1 and CDR2: SGHDN and FVKESK. V lost 1 base and J 3 bases, leaving 3 bases between the germline ends. The CDR3 DNA reads as TGTGCCAGCAGCCAAGGGCACTATGGCTACACCTTC. Translation gives CASSQGHYGYTF.

The genes are TRBV5-1 and TRBJ2-2, with D perhaps matching TRBD2 (6 bases). Germline lookup yields CDR1 SGHRS and CDR2 YFSETQ. V lost 2 bases and J 5 bases, leaving 10 bases between the germline ends. The CDR3 covers 14 residues. In nucleotides, the CDR3 is TGCGCCAGCAGCTTATCGGGAGTTACCGGGGAGCTGTTTTTT. Protein sequence: CASSLSGVTGELFF. The full variable domain, completed using reference TRBV5-1 and TRBJ2-2, is KAGVTQTPRYLIKTRGQQVTLSCSPISGHRSVSWYQQTPGQGLQFLFEYFSETQRNKGNFPGRFSGRQFSNSRSEMNVSTLELGDSALYLCASSLSGVTGELFFGEGSRLTVL.

The chain is built from TRBV5-1 and TRBJ2-7; 7 bases agree with TRBD1. The germline gives CDR1 SGHRS, CDR2 YFSETQ. CDR3 length: 14 amino acids. The J segment lost 7 bases and the V segment lost 0 bases, leaving 7 bases of the junction unmatched. In DNA form, the CDR3 reads TGCGCCAGCAGCTTGGATACAGGGGACCGGGAGCAGTACTTC. The encoded protein is CASSLDTGDREQYF.

This chain uses TRBV7-9 with TRBJ1-1, with D unresolved. V was trimmed by 0 bases and J by 4 bases, leaving 9 bases between them. The CDR3 runs 14 residues. Germline assignment: CDR1 SEHNR and CDR2 FQNEAQ (reference sequence). The CDR3 nucleotides are TGTGCCAGCAGCTTAGCAGGACTCAGCACTGAAGCTTTCTTT. It yields the protein CASSLAGLSTEAFF.

This sequence joins TRBV6-5 and TRBJ1-6; tentative D call: TRBD1 (5 bases). Trimming removed 8 bases from V and 6 bases from J, with 11 bases in between. The CDR3 contains 13 residues. The germline gives CDR1 MNHEY, CDR2 SVGAGI. The CDR3 is CASRGAFNSPLHF. The CDR3 DNA reads TGTGCCAGCCGGGGCGCCTTTAATTCACCCCTCCACTTT.

The V call is TRBV10-3, the J call TRBJ2-1, with 7 bases fitting TRBD1. Germline V CDR1 and CDR2: ENHRY, SYGVKD. J gave up 7 bases and V 8 bases, and 8 bases lay outside the gene matches. The CDR3 covers 13 residues. The CDR3 bases are TGTGCCATCCGGGACCCAGGGGGAAATGAGCAGTTCTTC. The encoded protein is CAIRDPGGNEQFF.

The chain recombines TRBV9 with TRBJ2-1; D possibly corresponds to TRBD1 (7 bases). Trimming shortened V by 0 bases and J by 7 bases, and 11 bases separated the two germline ends. The CDR3 is 14 residues long. The germline V gene has CDR1 SGDLS and CDR2 YYNGEE. CDR3 nucleotide sequence: TGTGCCAGCAGCGTAGAGGCGGGACAGAATGAGCAGTTCTTC. Its protein product is CASSVEAGQNEQFF.

The chain joins TRBV4-1 to TRBJ2-5; a weak D match, TRBD1 (5 bases). The CDR3 has 16 residues. Germline V gene sequence: CDR1 MGHRA, CDR2 YSYEKL. V was shortened by 0 bases and J by 1 base, with 12 bases between the two germline ends. CDR3 DNA: TGCGCCAGCAGCCAAGATGCGACAGTGATCCAAGAGACCCAGTACTTC. As protein: CASSQDATVIQETQYF.

The CDR3 DNA reads as TGCAGCGTTGGGTGGGGACTAGCGGGAGCTGATGAGCAGTTCTTC. Its protein product is CSVGWGLAGADEQFF. The chain carries TRBV29-1 and TRBJ2-1; TRBD2 aligns across 14 bases. CDR1 is SQVTM, CDR2 ANQGSEA, per germline. CDR3 length equals 15 residues. V shed 4 bases, J shed 8 bases, and the junction held 7 bases outside the gene matches.

This chain connects TRBV5-1 to TRBJ1-4, with a possible D match to TRBD1 (5 bases). V dropped 0 bases and J dropped 5 bases, with 14 bases sitting between them. From germline, CDR1 is SGHRS and CDR2 YFSETQ. This CDR3 comprises 16 residues. CDR3 nucleotide sequence: TGCGCCAGCAGCTTGGGGTTGGGCAGGGTCAATGAAAAACTGTTTTTT. The encoded protein is CASSLGLGRVNEKLFF.

J is TRBJ2-3 and V is TRBV29-1; 13 bases are shared with TRBD2. Looked up from germline, CDR1 is SQVTM and CDR2 is ANQGSEA. There are 14 residues in the CDR3. Unmatched junction bases numbered 5, after V lost 6 bases and J lost 5 bases. CDR3 nucleotide sequence: TGCAGCGTCGCGACTAGCGGGGGGCAAGATACGCAGTATTTT. It specifies CSVATSGGQDTQYF.

The chain is built from TRBV25-1 and TRBJ2-3; D is unresolved. V lost 5 bases and J lost 7, with 10 bases in between. The CDR3 consists of 12 residues. CDR1 MGHDK and CDR2 SYGVNS come from the germline V gene. The CDR3 spells CASSKQGHTQYF. CDR3 nucleotides: TGTGCCAGCAGTAAACAAGGACATACGCAGTATTTT.

This chain links TRBV19 with TRBJ1-3, with D hard to call. This CDR3 has 14 amino acids. The ends were cut back, 5 bases at V and 0 bases at J, with 8 bases in the middle. In germline, CDR1 is LNHDA, CDR2 SQIVND (reference sequence). CDR3 in amino acids: CASSWGFSGNTIYF. The CDR3 coding sequence is TGTGCCAGTAGTTGGGGATTCTCTGGAAACACCATATATTTT.

V gene TRBV19 combines with J gene TRBJ2-5, with 7 nucleotides matching TRBD1. The CDR3 has 14 amino acids. The V segment lost 5 bases and the J segment 3 bases; nucleotides outside the gene matches: 6. The germline V gene encodes CDR1 LNHDA and CDR2 SQIVND (reference sequence). The CDR3 bases are TGTGCCAGTAGTCTACGGGACAGCGAAGAGACCCAGTACTTC. It is translated as CASSLRDSEETQYF.

The chain uses TRBV13 and TRBJ1-1, with D possibly being TRBD1 (5 bases). The V end was cut by 5 bases, the J end by 6 bases, with 22 bases between. The CDR3 runs 16 residues. In germline, CDR1 is PRHDT, CDR2 FYEKMQ (reference sequence). Written as DNA, the CDR3 is TGTGCCAGCAGCGAGGTCGGCGTCGGGACTGGGGCTGAAGCTTTCTTT. Its translation: CASSEVGVGTGAEAFF.

This sequence joins TRBV5-4 and TRBJ2-7; 8 nucleotides match TRBD2. With V trimmed by 4 bases and J by 6 bases, 9 bases remained unmatched. Looked up from germline, CDR1 is SGHNT and CDR2 is YYREEE (reference sequence). The CDR3 spans 14 residues. CDR3 in DNA: TGTGCCAGCAGCCCCGGCCCGCGGGAGGTCGAGCAGTACTTC. Residues: CASSPGPREVEQYF.

The V call is TRBV15, the J call TRBJ1-4; D perhaps matches TRBD1 (5 bases). The CDR3 is 18 amino acids. V gave up 3 bases and J gave up 4 bases, with 21 bases separating them. Germline values: CDR1 LNHNV, CDR2 YYDKDF (reference sequence). CDR3 DNA: TGTGCCACCAGCAGGGTACAATCCTCTAGGGGCCTTAATGAAAAACTGTTTTTT. Translating it yields CATSRVQSSRGLNEKLFF.

This clone was counted only a few times. This chain connects TRBV11-2 to TRBJ2-2; 9 bases are a match to TRBD2. The CDR3 totals 16 residues. CDR1 and CDR2 from the germline V gene are SGHAT and FQNNGV. V lost 0 bases and J lost 2; bases outside the gene matches: 1. CDR3 sequence: CASSLEGTSNTGELFF. CDR3 nucleotide sequence: TGTGCCAGCAGCTTAGAAGGGACTAGCAACACCGGGGAGCTGTTTTTT.

The V call is TRBV6-1, the J call TRBJ2-5; the D gene could be TRBD1 or TRBD2 (6 bases each). This CDR3 has 14 amino acids. Germline assignment: CDR1 MNHNS and CDR2 SASEGT. The germline V and J ends were trimmed by 7 bases and 2 bases, with 14 bases remaining between them. CDR3 loop: CASNNRGPQETQYF. The CDR3 nucleotides read TGTGCCAGCAACAACCGGGGGCCTCAAGAGACCCAGTACTTC.

The rearrangement uses TRBV5-4 and TRBJ1-6; 10 bases agree with TRBD1. Germline CDR1 SGHNT, CDR2 YYREEE (reference sequence). There are 14 residues in the CDR3. J was trimmed by 12 bases and V by 4 bases; bases with no gene match: 7. CDR3 nucleotide sequence: TGTGCCAGCAGCGCGGGACAGGGGCCCCAACCCCTCCACTTT. Protein product: CASSAGQGPQPLHF.

The chain joins TRBV9 to TRBJ1-5; D is perhaps TRBD1 (5 bases). Between the trimmed V and J ends, which lost 4 bases and 1 base, there was a span of 6 bases. This CDR3 region has 13 residues. The V gene's germline CDR1 is SGDLS and CDR2 YYNGEE. For the CDR3, the DNA is TGTGCCAGCAGCCAGGGCAGCAATCAGCCCCAGCATTTT. Translation: CASSQGSNQPQHF. Full variable domain (missing parts from reference TRBV9 and TRBJ1-5): DSGVTQTPKHLITATGQRVTLRCSPRSGDLSVYWYQQSLDQGLQFLIQYYNGEERAKGNILERFSAQQFPDLHSELNLSSLELGDSALYFCASSQGSNQPQHFGDGTRLSIL.

The chain recombines TRBV2 with TRBJ2-1; 7 positions agree with TRBD1. This CDR3 is built from 16 residues. Germline CDR1 SNHLY, CDR2 FYNNEI. V was clipped by 7 bases and J by 0 bases; unmatched bases: 9. Here the CDR3 reads CASTTDRPSSYNEQFF. The CDR3 nucleotides are TGTGCCAGCACCACGGACAGGCCCAGCTCCTACAATGAGCAGTTCTTC.

V and J are TRBV29-1 and TRBJ2-5, with D hard to call. The V gene lost 5 bases and the J gene lost 5 bases, with 21 bases spanning the gap. The CDR3 covers 15 residues. The germline CDR1 and CDR2 sequences are SQVTM and ANQGSEA. This CDR3 is CSVMKGPESWETQYF. CDR3 bases: TGCAGCGTTATGAAAGGGCCGGAGTCCTGGGAGACCCAGTACTTC.